The source of this T cell receptor beta chain is a study of T cell responses to AZD1222 COVID-19 vaccine. Looking at the study overall: Second-dose timings of about 4 or about 12 weeks were pooled.

As regards this clone: Its antigen is unknown. The junction and the germline gene differ at one end; a read error may be behind it.

The V gene's germline CDR1 is MDHEN and CDR2 SYDVKM. This CDR3 contains 12 residues. Study results and limitations: Among spike-specific TCRs, nearly half reportedly target unmutated variant regions. Repertoires were obtained only post-peak T cell response. After two AZD1222 doses, spike-specific TCR breadth and depth rose versus day 0.

Clones were sequenced by immunoSEQ multiplex PCR, and TCRdb holds only the in-frame ones, with some missing. This sample has over 85,000 clones; about 85% occur once, and the top ten carry approximately 5%. The rearrangement links TRBV28 to TRBJ2-7; 8 positions agree with TRBD1. The TCR sequence derives from an adult in good health. Sequencing used peripheral blood, obtained on day 0 of AZD1222 vaccination. The CDR3: CASSFGTGRHNF. CDR3 bases: TGTGCCAGCAGTTTTGGGACAGGTCGCCACAACTTC. Supplemented by reference TRBV28 and TRBJ2-7, the full variable domain reads DVKVTQSSRYLVKRTGEKVFLECVQDMDHENMFWYRQDPGLGLRLIYFSYDVKMKEKGDIPEGYSVSREKKERFSLILESASTNQTSMYLCASSFGTGRHNFGPGTRLTVT.